These 24 T cell receptor beta chains came from one sample sequenced in a study of cytomegalovirus exposure and HLA in healthy donors. Measured with immunoSEQ multiplex PCR; TCRdb has only the in-frame clones, and not every one. The sample has under 150,000 clones, roughly nine tenths seen once. Specimen: PBMCs. These receptors all come from a man aged 18 to 29 in good health and CMV-seronegative.

This clone was recorded only once. The chain joins TRBV19 to TRBJ2-1; D is possibly TRBD2 (6 bases). Germline V gene data show CDR1 as LNHDA and CDR2 as SQIVND (reference sequence). The CDR3 length is 14 residues. The V end was cut by 5 bases, the J end by 2 bases, with 10 bases between. CDR3 sequence reads: CASSRELTYNEQFF. In nucleotides, the CDR3 is TGTGCCAGTAGTCGGGAGTTGACCTACAATGAGCAGTTCTTC.

A single count supports this clone. The V call is TRBV27, the J call TRBJ2-3; 8 bases agree with TRBD1. The germline gives CDR1 MNHEY, CDR2 SMNVEV (reference sequence). The V and J ends lost 4 bases and 7 bases, in that order; junction bases with no gene match: 7. The CDR3 covers 14 residues. This CDR3 is CASSWGGTGHTQYF. The CDR3 coding sequence is TGTGCCAGCAGTTGGGGCGGGACAGGACATACGCAGTATTTT.

This clone was found once. The chain has TRBV30 and TRBJ2-3; 8 nucleotides line up with TRBD2. V dropped 3 bases and J dropped 10; count of bases not matched to a gene: 12. CDR3 length: 14 amino acids. Germline V lookup: CDR1 GTSNPN, CDR2 SVGIG (reference sequence). In nucleotides, the CDR3 is TGTGCCTGGAGAAATAGCGGGACTCGTCTGGCGCAGTATTTT. Translating gives CAWRNSGTRLAQYF.

The V gene is TRBV15, the J gene TRBJ2-3, with D perhaps TRBD1 (6 bases). Trimming stripped 0 bases from V and 3 bases from J, with 7 bases between. The CDR3 length is 14 residues. Germline V gene lookup returns CDR1 LNHNV and CDR2 YYDKDF (reference sequence). CDR3 residues: CATSREGGTDTQYF. CDR3 coding DNA: TGTGCCACCAGCAGAGAAGGGGGAACAGATACGCAGTATTTT. The variable domain in full, completed from reference TRBV15 and TRBJ2-3, reads DAMVIQNPRYQVTQFGKPVTLSCSQTLNHNVMYWYQQKSSQAPKLLFHYYDKDFNNEADTPDNFQSRRPNTSFCFLDIRSPGLGDTAMYLCATSREGGTDTQYFGPGTRLTVL.

This clone was observed a single time. The chain couples TRBV6-5 to TRBJ1-5; D remains ambiguous. The length of the CDR3 is 14 residues. CDR1 and CDR2 from the germline V gene are MNHEY and SVGAGI. V was shortened by 6 bases and J by 0 bases, with 9 bases between the two germline ends. The CDR3 nucleotides are TGTGCCAGCAGCAACTCCCATAGCAATCAGCCCCAGCATTTT. It yields the protein CASSNSHSNQPQHF.

In this sample, this clone turned up a few times. J is TRBJ2-7 and V is TRBV21-1; the table names TRBD2, a call not compared with the DNA. TRBV21-1 is a pseudogene locus. This CDR3 is built from 14 residues. CDR3: CASSGLPCSYEQYV. Written as DNA, the CDR3 is TGTGCCAGCAGCGGACTCCCCTGCTCCTACGAGCAGTACGTC.

The V call is TRBV9, the J call TRBJ2-1, with a tentative D call TRBD2 (6 bases). The CDR3 is 13 residues long. Trimming cost V 3 bases and J 10 bases, with 14 bases left between them. From germline, CDR1 is SGDLS and CDR2 YYNGEE. The CDR3 protein is CASSETRKGEQFF. The CDR3 DNA reads TGTGCCAGCAGCGAGACTAGAAAGGGAGAGCAGTTCTTC.

This clone has only one observation. V and J are TRBV4-1 and TRBJ1-5; D is undetermined. This CDR3 has 16 residues. Per germline, CDR1 MGHRA and CDR2 YSYEKL. Trimming removed 4 bases at V and 4 bases at J, with 17 bases between. CDR3 bases: TGCGCCAGCAGCCCACCACCGGGGTCCTGGAATCAGCCCCAGCATTTT. Translation: CASSPPPGSWNQPQHF.

J is TRBJ2-7 and V is TRBV28; D may be TRBD1 (6 bases). V was trimmed by 4 bases and J by 2 bases, leaving 12 bases between them. The germline CDR1 and CDR2 sequences are MDHEN and SYDVKM. The CDR3 loop spans 14 amino acids. The CDR3 coding sequence is TGTGCCAGCAGTTCAGCAGGGGTACCCTACGAGCAGTACGTC. This codes for CASSSAGVPYEQYV.

This sequence joins TRBV6-4 and TRBJ2-3; 12 bases match TRBD2. The V segment lost 6 bases and the J segment 1 base; nucleotides outside the gene matches: 5. This CDR3 is 16 amino acids long. Germline CDR1 reads MRHNA; CDR2 reads SNTAGT. The CDR3 DNA is TGTGCCAGCAGCCTAACTAGCGGGGGGCGCACAGATACGCAGTATTTT. This sequence encodes CASSLTSGGRTDTQYF.

V is TRBV11-3 and J is TRBJ2-5; D uncertain. V lost 2 bases and J 0 bases, leaving 25 bases between the germline ends. Germline CDR1 SGHNT, CDR2 YENEEA. This CDR3 contains 20 residues. The CDR3 loop is CASSLQRVVGARINQETQYF. The CDR3 DNA is TGTGCCAGCAGCTTACAACGGGTGGTAGGAGCAAGAATTAACCAAGAGACCCAGTACTTC.

This chain joins TRBV5-6 and TRBJ1-2; 7 nucleotides line up with TRBD1. Germline CDR1 reads SGHDT; CDR2 reads YYEEEE. Trimming cost V 1 base and J 4 bases; bases outside gene matches: 7. This CDR3 contains 15 residues. CDR3 protein: CASSLPTGLVYGYTF. As DNA, the CDR3 is TGTGCCAGCAGCTTGCCGACAGGGCTTGTCTATGGCTACACCTTC.

The chain recombines TRBV19 with TRBJ2-4; D perhaps matches TRBD1 (7 bases). CDR3 length: 14 residues. Trimming removed 1 base from V and 9 bases from J, with 13 bases in between. The germline gives CDR1 LNHDA, CDR2 SQIVND (reference sequence). CDR3 sequence reads: CASSIGLEGAIQYF. In DNA, the CDR3 is TGTGCCAGTAGTATAGGACTAGAGGGGGCCATTCAGTACTTC. The full variable domain, with the rest looked up from reference TRBV19 and TRBJ2-4, is DGGITQSPKYLFRKEGQNVTLSCEQNLNHDAMYWYRQDPGQGLRLIYYSQIVNDFQKGDIAEGYSVSREKKESFPLTVTSAQKNPTAFYLCASSIGLEGAIQYFGAGTRLSVL.

With respect to this clone: At one boundary the junction diverges from the germline segment, which might be a read error. The rearrangement uses TRBV13 and TRBJ2-7; D possibly corresponds to TRBD1 (6 bases). The CDR3 covers 15 residues. Per the germline V gene, CDR1 is PRHDT and CDR2 is FYEKMQ (reference sequence). The CDR3 sequence is CASSLGNRDRYEQYF. CDR3 nucleotide sequence: TGTGCCAGCAGCCTAGGAAACAGGGATCGATACGAGCAGTACTTC.

The V call is TRBV11-3, the J call TRBJ2-1; TRBD2 aligns across 14 bases. The CDR3 spans 14 residues. Per the germline V gene, CDR1 is SGHNT and CDR2 is YENEEA. The J segment lost 6 bases and the V segment lost 7 bases, leaving 2 bases of the junction unmatched. CDR3 sequence: CASTGLAGGNEQFF. The CDR3 DNA is TGTGCCAGCACCGGACTAGCGGGAGGCAATGAGCAGTTCTTC.

The chain uses TRBV9 and TRBJ1-1, with D possibly matching TRBD1 (5 bases). The V gene's germline CDR1 is SGDLS and CDR2 YYNGEE. Between the trimmed V and J ends, which lost 0 bases and 8 bases, there was a span of 11 bases. This CDR3 comprises 13 residues. In DNA, the CDR3 is TGTGCCAGCAGCGTAGCCCCCCGGACAGAAGCTTTCTTT. As protein: CASSVAPRTEAFF.

V gene TRBV28 combines with J gene TRBJ2-4; 14 bases line up with TRBD2. CDR1 and CDR2 (germline): MDHEN, SYDVKM. Trimming at V came to 3 bases and at J to 0 bases, leaving 10 bases not matched to a gene. This CDR3 is 20 amino acids long. The CDR3 DNA reads as TGTGCCAGCAGTTTCCCAGGACTAGCGGGGGGAATACTAGCCAAAAACATTCAGTACTTC. It encodes CASSFPGLAGGILAKNIQYF.

V is TRBV15 and J is TRBJ2-6; weak D call: TRBD1 (6 bases). With 3 bases removed from V and 2 bases from J, the gap between germline ends came to 11 bases. This CDR3 has 16 amino acids. Germline CDR1 reads LNHNV; CDR2 reads YYDKDF (reference sequence). CDR3 protein: CATSSFRGPGANVLTF. DNA of the CDR3: TGTGCCACCAGCAGTTTCAGGGGCCCTGGGGCCAACGTCCTGACTTTC.

In this sample, this clone turned up once. The DNA for the CDR3 is TGTGCCAGCAGCGTAGCTCAGGGGGCCAAAAACATTCAGTACTTC. As protein: CASSVAQGAKNIQYF. The chain uses TRBV9 and TRBJ2-4; tentatively, D is TRBD1 (6 bases). V was clipped by 0 bases and J by 1 base, with 8 bases between them. The CDR3 loop spans 15 amino acids. Germline CDR1 reads SGDLS; CDR2 reads YYNGEE. The full variable domain, rest sourced from reference TRBV9 and TRBJ2-4, is DSGVTQTPKHLITATGQRVTLRCSPRSGDLSVYWYQQSLDQGLQFLIQYYNGEERAKGNILERFSAQQFPDLHSELNLSSLELGDSALYFCASSVAQGAKNIQYFGAGTRLSVL.

V usage is TRBV28 and J usage is TRBJ1-5, with 12 bases that match TRBD1. With 2 bases clipped from V and 0 bases from J, the junction kept 2 bases outside the gene matches. The CDR3 is 17 residues long. Germline CDR1 MDHEN, CDR2 SYDVKM. CDR3 amino acids: CASSLGTGGSSNQPQHF. CDR3 sequence (DNA): TGTGCCAGCAGTTTAGGGACAGGGGGCTCTAGCAATCAGCCCCAGCATTTT.

V usage is TRBV6-4 and J usage is TRBJ2-2; D not certain. The CDR3 has 13 residues. Germline V gene data show CDR1 as MRHNA and CDR2 as SNTAGT. V was cut by 3 bases and J by 5 bases, with 7 bases left in between. In nucleotides, the CDR3 is TGTGCCAGCAGTGAGAGCTTTACCGGGGAGCTGTTTTTT. Translated, it gives CASSESFTGELFF.

V and J are TRBV25-1 and TRBJ2-5, with D unresolved. This CDR3 spans 12 amino acids. V was clipped by 4 bases and J by 5 bases, with 8 bases between them. Germline values: CDR1 MGHDK, CDR2 SYGVNS. DNA for the CDR3: TGTGCCAGCAGTGCTATCAGGGAGACCCAGTACTTC. Residues: CASSAIRETQYF.

This chain uses TRBV29-1 with TRBJ2-1; TRBD1 might be the D (7 bases). Germline CDR1 SQVTM, CDR2 ANQGSEA. V was shortened by 4 bases and J by 10 bases, with 32 bases between the two germline ends. The length of the CDR3 is 18 residues. The CDR3 is CSVGGLRGTLDRVEEQFF. In nucleotides, the CDR3 is TGCAGCGTTGGGGGGTTGCGGGGAACCCTCGACAGGGTCGAGGAGCAGTTCTTC.

The chain is built from TRBV6-6 and TRBJ1-5, with D perhaps TRBD1 (5 bases). V was pared by 5 bases and J by 6 bases, with 14 bases between. CDR3 length equals 14 residues. Germline V gene data show CDR1 as MNHNY and CDR2 as SVGAGI (reference sequence). The CDR3 is CASSRQSLTQPQHF. The DNA of the CDR3 is TGTGCCAGCAGTCGACAGAGTTTAACTCAGCCCCAGCATTTT.